This TCR beta chain derives from a study of CD8 T cells in ankylosing spondylitis. Libraries for TCR beta were made by quantitative 5'-RACE with molecular barcodes. TCRdb used MiXCR to reprocess the 5' RACE reads, holding one entry per CDR3 protein. The profile shows some 140,000 distinct CDR3 sequences, 7% to 10% of them singletons. Comment on this clonotype: Its specificity is unknown.

CDR1 SNHLY and CDR2 FYNNEI come from the germline V gene. This CDR3 spans 14 amino acids. After removal of 6 bases from V and 4 bases from J, the junction contained 8 bases not matched to a gene. Study outcomes and limitations: A motif in TCR beta, a set of eight highly homologous variants, appeared characteristic of ankylosing spondylitis blood. Clones tied to disease were said to be significantly enriched in matched ankylosing spondylitis synovial fluid. Earlier work had already found some motif variants in reactive arthritis synovial fluid and blood.

The TCR comes from a male donor with ankylosing spondylitis. This rearrangement joins TRBV2 to TRBJ1-2; 7 bases fit TRBD1. Sequences were obtained from synovial fluid, either unsorted or a sorted T cell fraction (not recorded which). In nucleotides, the CDR3 is TGTGCCAGCAGCGCCTCCGGGACAGTCTATGGCTACACCTTC. Encoded protein: CASSASGTVYGYTF.